This T cell receptor (beta chain) appears in the sequencing data of a study of regulatory T cells in long-lasting Graves disease. Overall study findings and caveats: The study found TRBV28, TRBJ1-2 and TRBJ2-5 favored in persistent disease.

Arm-PCR of CDR3 regions and iRepertoire HTBI primers were used to build TCR beta libraries. TCRdb re-derived calls from the multiplex PCR reads in MiXCR, one entry per CDR3 protein. Among about 530,000 distinct CDR3 sequences listed, 15% to 20% were seen once. Documented time point: newly diagnosed GD, antithyroid drugs for less than 3 months. The authors made the TCR library using RNA they extracted from PBMCs. This clonotype was seen repeatedly, ten times or more. Its specificity is unknown. From germline, CDR1 is DFQATT and CDR2 SNEGSKA (reference sequence). The V end lost 5 bases, the J end lost 0 bases, and 13 bases lay between the germline ends. The CDR3 covers 14 residues. The same data also contributed to another study, on T cells in Graves' hyperthyroidism and ophthalmopathy. That work states: TCR CDR3 underwent first-round RT-PCR with the HTBI primer set. Most clonotypes expanded in thyroid above 0.001 were likewise present in blood. Researchers report that a 13 V-J model separated ophthalmopathy from stable hyperthyroidism.

This material consisted of peripheral blood mononuclear cells (PBMCs), taken at new diagnosis, from a patient treated with antithyroid drugs. This clonotype was obtained from a woman aged 40 to 65 with Graves disease. The rearrangement links TRBV20-1 to TRBJ1-1; D possibly corresponds to TRBD1 (5 bases). The CDR3 DNA sequence: TGCAGTGCTCTAACGACAGCTATGAACACTGAAGCTTTCTTT. Its protein is CSALTTAMNTEAFF.